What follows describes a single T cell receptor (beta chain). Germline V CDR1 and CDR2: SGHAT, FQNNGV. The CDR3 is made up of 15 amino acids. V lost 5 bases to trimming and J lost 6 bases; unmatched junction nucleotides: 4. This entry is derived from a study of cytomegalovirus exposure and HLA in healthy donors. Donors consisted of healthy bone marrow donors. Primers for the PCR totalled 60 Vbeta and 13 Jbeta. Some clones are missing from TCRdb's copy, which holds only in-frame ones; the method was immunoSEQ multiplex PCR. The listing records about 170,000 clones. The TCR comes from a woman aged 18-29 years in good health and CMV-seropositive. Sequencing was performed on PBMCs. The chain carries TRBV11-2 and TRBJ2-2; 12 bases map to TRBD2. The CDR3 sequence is CASSQWTSGAGELFF. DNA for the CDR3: TGTGCCAGCAGCCAATGGACTAGCGGGGCCGGGGAGCTGTTTTTT.